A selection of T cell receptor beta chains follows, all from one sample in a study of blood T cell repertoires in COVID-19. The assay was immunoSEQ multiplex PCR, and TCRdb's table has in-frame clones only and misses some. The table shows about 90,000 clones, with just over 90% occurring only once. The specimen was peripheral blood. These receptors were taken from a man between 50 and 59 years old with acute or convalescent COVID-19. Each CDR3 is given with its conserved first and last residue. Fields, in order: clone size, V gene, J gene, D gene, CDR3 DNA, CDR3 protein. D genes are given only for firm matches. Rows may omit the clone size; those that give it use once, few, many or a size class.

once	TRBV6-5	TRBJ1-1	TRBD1	TGTGCCAGCAGGGGGGACAGTCAGAACACTGAAGCTTTCTTT	CASRGDSQNTEAFF
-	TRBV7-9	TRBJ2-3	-	TGTGCCAGCAGCTTAGCTAGCGGTAGCGATACGCAGTATTTT	CASSLASGSDTQYF
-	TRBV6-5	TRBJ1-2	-	TGTGCCAGCAGTTACGACAGAGACTATGGCTACACCTTC	CASSYDRDYGYTF
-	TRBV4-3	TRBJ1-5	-	TGCGCCAGCAGCCCGCAGCGGACGGTGGATCAGCCCCAGCATTTT	CASSPQRTVDQPQHF
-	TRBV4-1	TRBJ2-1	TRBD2	TGCGCCAGCAGCCAGCGGGGACTAGCGGGAGGCCCCTACAATGAGCAGTTCTTC	CASSQRGLAGGPYNEQFF
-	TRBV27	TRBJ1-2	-	TGTGCCACAGGACAGCAAAGGGGTGGCTACACCTTC	CATGQQRGGYTF
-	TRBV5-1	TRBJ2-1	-	TGCGCCAGCAGCTTGGGCGGCTCCTACAATGAGCAGTTCTTC	CASSLGGSYNEQFF
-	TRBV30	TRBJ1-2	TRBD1	TGTGCCTGGAGGGGGGGCGGACAGGGGGCGGATGGCTACACCTTC	CAWRGGGQGADGYTF
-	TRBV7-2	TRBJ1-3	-	TGTGCCAGCAGCCCAAGGACTGGCCGCTCTGGAAACACCATATATTTT	CASSPRTGRSGNTIYF
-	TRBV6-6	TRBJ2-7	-	TGTGCCAGCAGCAGCGACTTCTACGAGCAGTACTTC	CASSSDFYEQYF
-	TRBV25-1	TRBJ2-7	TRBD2	TGTGCCAGCAGTGCCCTAGCGGCACTGGGTAGCAACGAGCAGTACTTC	CASSALAALGSNEQYF
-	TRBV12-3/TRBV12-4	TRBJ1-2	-	TGTGCCAGCACCAGACAGAACTATGGCTACACCTTC	CASTRQNYGYTF
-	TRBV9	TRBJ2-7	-	TGTGCCAGCAGCCCCACAGGGAACTACGAGCAGTACTTC	CASSPTGNYEQYF
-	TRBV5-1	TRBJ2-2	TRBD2	TGCGCCAGCAGCGCGGGAGACTCGGCCGAGGAGCTGTTTTTT	CASSAGDSAEELFF
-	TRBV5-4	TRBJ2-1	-	TGTGCCAGCAGCTTCGGCTCCTACAATGAGCAGTTCTTC	CASSFGSYNEQFF
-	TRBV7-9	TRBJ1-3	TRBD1	TGTGCCAGCAGCTCCCGGGACAGACCCTCCTCTGGAAACACCATATATTTT	CASSSRDRPSSGNTIYF
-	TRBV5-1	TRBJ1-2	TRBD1	TGCGCCAGCAGCCCTTGGACAGGGAATGGCTACACCTTC	CASSPWTGNGYTF
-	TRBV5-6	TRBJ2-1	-	TGTGCCAGCAGCCCCCGACGGGTCTCGTCCAATGAGCAGTTCTTC	CASSPRRVSSNEQFF
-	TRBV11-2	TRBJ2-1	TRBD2	TGTGCCAGCAGCGAAAGACTAGCGGGAGTTGAGCAGTTCTTC	CASSERLAGVEQFF
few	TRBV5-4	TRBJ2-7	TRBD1	TGTGCCAGCAGTATCCGGGACAGGGCCGTCGAGCAGTACTTC	CASSIRDRAVEQYF
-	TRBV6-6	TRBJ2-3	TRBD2	TGTGCCAGCACGGGGGGGCTAGCGGGCTACACAGATACGCAGTATTTT	CASTGGLAGYTDTQYF
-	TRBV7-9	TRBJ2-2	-	TGTGCCAGCAGCTCTAGGGGCCCTCCGTATACCGGGGAGCTGTTTTTT	CASSSRGPPYTGELFF
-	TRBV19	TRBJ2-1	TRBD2	TGTGCCAGTAGTACGGCGGGAGGGCCCTCCTACAATGAGCAGTTCTTC	CASSTAGGPSYNEQFF
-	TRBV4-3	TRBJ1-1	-	TGCGCCAGCAGCAGGGGGGGCCTCACTGAAGCTTTCTTT	CASSRGGLTEAFF
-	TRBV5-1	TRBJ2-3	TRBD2	TGCGCCAGCAGCTCCCGGACTAGCGGGAGATCAGATACGCAGTATTTT	CASSSRTSGRSDTQYF
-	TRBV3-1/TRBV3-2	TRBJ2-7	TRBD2	TGTGCCAGCAGCCTCCCCCCGGGGCTAGCGGAAACCTACGAGCAGTACTTC	CASSLPPGLAETYEQYF
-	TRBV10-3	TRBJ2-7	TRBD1	TGTGCCATCAGCCCAAGACAGGGGAACTCCTACGAGCAGTACTTC	CAISPRQGNSYEQYF
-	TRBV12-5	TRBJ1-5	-	TGTGCTAGTGGTTTGGATAGACAGCGAGGCAATCAGCCCCAGCATTTT	CASGLDRQRGNQPQHF
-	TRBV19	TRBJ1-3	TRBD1	TGTGCCAGTAGTATCACGACAGGGGGCGCAGGAAACACCATATATTTT	CASSITTGGAGNTIYF
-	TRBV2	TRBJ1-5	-	TGCGCCAGCAGGATAGCGGCTTTGGAGGGACAGCCCCAGCATTTT	CASRIAALEGQPQHF
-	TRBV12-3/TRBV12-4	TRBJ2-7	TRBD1	TGTGCCACCAAGGACAGGGAGCAATACGAGCAGTACTTC	CATKDREQYEQYF
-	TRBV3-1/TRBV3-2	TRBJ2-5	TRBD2	TGTGCCAGCAGCCAAGATCGGAAGGGACTAGCGGGGTACCAAGAGACCCAGTACTTC	CASSQDRKGLAGYQETQYF
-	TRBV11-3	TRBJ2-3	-	TGTGCCAGCAGCCACAAGCGACCCGGTGCCAACACAGATACGCAGTATTTT	CASSHKRPGANTDTQYF
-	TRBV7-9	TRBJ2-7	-	TGTGCCAGCAGCGAATTTGGGGGGGGCGACGAGCAGTACTTC	CASSEFGGGDEQYF
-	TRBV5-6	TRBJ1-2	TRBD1	TGTGCCAGCAGCTTGTTGAGACAGGGGTTCTATGGCTACACCTTC	CASSLLRQGFYGYTF
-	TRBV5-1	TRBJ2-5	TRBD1	TGCGCCAGCAGCTACGGACAGGGAGGGACCCAGTACTTC	CASSYGQGGTQYF
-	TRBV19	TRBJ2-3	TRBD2	TGTGCCAGTAGAGAGGGCGGGAGCCTGGATACGCAGTATTTT	CASREGGSLDTQYF
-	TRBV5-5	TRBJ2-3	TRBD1	TGTGCCAGCAGCAAACAGGGGGCAGCAACCACAGATACGCAGTATTTT	CASSKQGAATTDTQYF
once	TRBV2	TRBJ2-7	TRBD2	TGTGCCAGCAGTGAGAGGGCTAGCGGGAGGAGTTTCCGCTCCTACGAGCAGTACTTC	CASSERASGRSFRSYEQYF
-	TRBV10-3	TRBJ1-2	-	TGTGCCATCAGCAAGGACAGTTACTATGGCTACACCTTC	CAISKDSYYGYTF
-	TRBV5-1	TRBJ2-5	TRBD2	TGCGCCAGCAGCTTGAATAGCGGGAGGGCGCGTGAGACCCAGTACTTC	CASSLNSGRARETQYF
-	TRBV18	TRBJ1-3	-	TGTGCCAGCTCACCAGACCGACTATCCTCTGGAAACACCATATATTTT	CASSPDRLSSGNTIYF
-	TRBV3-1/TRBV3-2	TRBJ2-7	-	TGTGCCAGCAGCCAAGCTGGGGCTCCCCACGAGCAGTACTTC	CASSQAGAPHEQYF
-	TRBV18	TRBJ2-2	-	TGTGCCAGCTCACCAACAGTGAACACCGGGGAGCTGTTTTTT	CASSPTVNTGELFF
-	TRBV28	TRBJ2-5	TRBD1	TGTGCCAGCAGTTTAGGGGACAGGAGCCAAGAGACCCAGTACTTC	CASSLGDRSQETQYF
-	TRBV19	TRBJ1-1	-	TGTGCCAGTAGTGTCGAAGGCCTAGCGAACACTGAAGCTTTCTTT	CASSVEGLANTEAFF
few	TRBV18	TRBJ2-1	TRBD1	TGTGCCAGCTCACCGGACAGGGCGGGGAATGAGCAGTTCTTC	CASSPDRAGNEQFF
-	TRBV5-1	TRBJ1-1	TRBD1	TGCGCCAGCAGCTATGATGGACAGGGAGGACCTGAAGCTTTCTTT	CASSYDGQGGPEAFF
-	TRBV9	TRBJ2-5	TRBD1	TGTGCCAGCAGCCTCCGACAGGGGTCGACGGAGACCCAGTACTTC	CASSLRQGSTETQYF
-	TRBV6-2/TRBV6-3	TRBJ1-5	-	TGTGCCAGCAGTTATGGTCGAGTGGGCCTATCTCAGCCCCAGCATTTT	CASSYGRVGLSQPQHF
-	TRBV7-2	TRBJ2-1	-	TGTGCCAGCAGCTTCTTTCAGGGCGATGAGCAGTTCTTC	CASSFFQGDEQFF
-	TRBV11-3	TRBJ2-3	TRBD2	TGTGCCAGCAGCATCCGATCACTAGCGGGAGCAGTAGATACGCAGTATTTT	CASSIRSLAGAVDTQYF
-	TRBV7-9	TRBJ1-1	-	TGTGCCAGCAGCTCATTACACCAAAACACTGAAGCTTTCTTT	CASSSLHQNTEAFF
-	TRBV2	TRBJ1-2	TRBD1	TGTGCCAGCAGTGACCAAGACAGGGGTCATGGCTACACCTTC	CASSDQDRGHGYTF
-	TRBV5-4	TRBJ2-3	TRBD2	TGTGCCAGCAGCTCACTAGCGGGGGGCACAGATACGCAGTATTTT	CASSSLAGGTDTQYF
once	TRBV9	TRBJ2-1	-	TGTGCCAGCAGCGTAGATTGGGGGGGCGCGAGCAATGAGCAGTTCTTC	CASSVDWGGASNEQFF
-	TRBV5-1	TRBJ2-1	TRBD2	TGCGCCAGCACCCTTGGACTAGCGCCCTCCTACAATGAGCAGTTCTTC	CASTLGLAPSYNEQFF
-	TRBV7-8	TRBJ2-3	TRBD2	TGTGCCAGCAGCCATCCCAGGGAGGGTGGCACAGATACGCAGTATTTT	CASSHPREGGTDTQYF
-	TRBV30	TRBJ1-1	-	TGTGCCTGGAGTGTTGGGAGGGTAAGGAACACTGAAGCTTTCTTT	CAWSVGRVRNTEAFF
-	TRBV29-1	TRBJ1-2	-	TGCAGCGTTGAATCGGCAGGGGTGTATGGCTACACCTTC	CSVESAGVYGYTF